This T cell receptor beta chain was identified during a study of T cell changes during pregnancy in multiple sclerosis. TCRdb's copy holds only in-frame clones and misses some; the assay was immunoSEQ multiplex PCR. The sample lists about 120,000 clones; about 94% were seen once. The CDR3 spans 12 residues. CDR1 SQVTM and CDR2 ANQGSEA come from the germline V gene. V was shortened by 4 bases and J by 1 base, with 7 bases between the two germline ends. V usage is TRBV29-1 and J usage is TRBJ1-1; D gene ambiguous. The sequence was collected from a female donor with multiple sclerosis, enrolled in a pregnancy study. Sequenced here: peripheral blood, sampled in the third trimester of pregnancy. CDR3 protein: CSVGVANTEAFF. CDR3 nucleotide sequence: TGCAGCGTTGGAGTCGCGAACACTGAAGCTTTCTTT.